This passage covers 27 T cell receptor beta chains from one sample sequenced in a study of T cell responses to AZD1222 COVID-19 vaccine. Using immunoSEQ multiplex PCR, the repertoire was profiled, and TCRdb retains in-frame clones only, with some absent. This table holds more than 95,000 clones, around 89% found once. This sample comprised peripheral blood, obtained on day 0 of MenACWY control vaccination. These receptors originate from an adult in good health.

The gene calls are TRBV7-8 and TRBJ1-3; unclear D gene. The CDR3 spans 13 residues. Germline V CDR1 and CDR2: SGHVS, FQNEAQ. V shed 5 bases and J shed 4 bases, with 9 bases lying between them. Written as DNA, the CDR3 is TGTGCCAGCAGCCCTATCGGGGGAAACACCATATATTTT. Protein product: CASSPIGGNTIYF. Full variable domain (remainder filled in from reference TRBV7-8 and TRBJ1-3): GAGVSQSPRYKVAKRGQDVALRCDPISGHVSLFWYQQALGQGPEFLTYFQNEAQLDKSGLPSDRFFAERPEGSVSTLKIQRTQQEDSAVYLCASSPIGGNTIYFGEGSWLTVV.

The rearrangement links TRBV10-3 to TRBJ2-7; TRBD2 agrees at 13 bases. This CDR3 has 16 residues. Germline lookup yields CDR1 ENHRY and CDR2 SYGVKD. Trimming removed 7 bases from V and 2 bases from J; junction bases left unmatched: 8. CDR3 sequence (DNA): TGTGCCATCACCCAGGGACTAGCGGGAACCCCCTACGAGCAGTACTTC. The encoded protein is CAITQGLAGTPYEQYF.

The V and J genes are TRBV7-7 and TRBJ1-1; 8 bases are a match to TRBD1. Germline V CDR1 and CDR2: SSHAT, FNYEAQ (reference sequence). The CDR3 is made up of 20 amino acids. With V trimmed by 3 bases and J by 4 bases, 22 bases remained unmatched. The DNA for the CDR3 is TGTGCCAGCAGCTTCCCCCAAGGATTCAGGGGGCGAATGACGGGCACTGAAGCTTTCTTT. This encodes CASSFPQGFRGRMTGTEAFF.

The chain couples TRBV18 to TRBJ1-4, with 7 bases aligning to TRBD1. The CDR3 totals 15 residues. With 0 bases clipped from V and 7 bases from J, the junction kept 5 bases outside the gene matches. Per the germline V gene, CDR1 is KGHSH and CDR2 is LQKENI. This CDR3 reads CASSPPADRVEKLFF. Here the CDR3 DNA reads TGTGCCAGCTCACCACCGGCTGACAGGGTTGAAAAACTGTTTTTT.

The chain carries TRBV6-5 and TRBJ1-1; a possible D gene is TRBD1 (5 bases). CDR1 is MNHEY, CDR2 SVGAGI, per germline. Trimming removed 3 bases from V and 10 bases from J, with 9 bases in between. The CDR3 runs to 11 residues. The DNA of the CDR3 is TGTGCCAGCAGTTATATGGGGGTAGCTTTCTTT. Translated: CASSYMGVAFF.

The chain employs TRBV28 and TRBJ2-2; the match to TRBD2 covers 11 bases. This CDR3 has 18 amino acids. V was pared by 5 bases and J by 1 base, with 9 bases of the junction left unmatched. Germline CDR1 reads MDHEN; CDR2 reads SYDVKM. This CDR3 reads CASSPLWTSGLNTGELFF. CDR3 DNA sequence: TGTGCCAGCAGTCCGCTCTGGACTAGCGGGTTGAACACCGGGGAGCTGTTTTTT.

This chain connects TRBV5-6 to TRBJ1-1; D gene ambiguous. The CDR3 consists of 12 residues. The germline gives CDR1 SGHDT, CDR2 YYEEEE. V gave up 0 bases and J gave up 7 bases, with 7 bases separating them. The CDR3 bases are TGTGCCAGCAGCTTGGGGTGGGGTGAAGCTTTCTTT. Translated: CASSLGWGEAFF.

The chain is built from TRBV7-2 and TRBJ2-7, with 10 bases fitting TRBD1. The germline V gene has CDR1 SGHTA and CDR2 FQGNSA. This CDR3 contains 16 residues. J was trimmed by 3 bases and V by 1 base; bases with no gene match: 6. The CDR3, as DNA: TGTGCCAGCAGCTTAGGGTTCCGGGACAGGGGCTACGAGCAGTACTTC. Translating gives CASSLGFRDRGYEQYF.

This clone was detected once. The chain recombines TRBV2 with TRBJ1-2; D unresolved. V gave up 4 bases and J gave up 1 base, with 7 bases separating them. The CDR3 length is 13 residues. From germline, CDR1 is SNHLY and CDR2 FYNNEI. The CDR3 sequence: CASSGIVNYGYTF. CDR3 sequence (DNA): TGTGCCAGCAGTGGTATAGTTAACTATGGCTACACCTTC.

V is TRBV27 and J is TRBJ2-7; the D call may be TRBD1 or TRBD2 (6 bases each). The CDR3 length is 15 residues. CDR1 is MNHEY, CDR2 SMNVEV, per germline (reference sequence). V shed 2 bases and J shed 0 bases, with 11 bases lying between them. CDR3 in amino acids: CASSLGGTSSYEQYF. Here the CDR3 DNA reads TGTGCCAGCAGTTTAGGCGGGACATCCTCCTACGAGCAGTACTTC.

The gene calls are TRBV9 and TRBJ2-3; 7 bases map to TRBD2. CDR3 length: 16 residues. Unmatched junction bases numbered 10, after V lost 4 bases and J lost 2 bases. The germline CDR1 and CDR2 sequences are SGDLS and YYNGEE. The CDR3: CASSPQLAGVTDTQYF. CDR3 sequence (DNA): TGTGCCAGCAGCCCCCAGTTAGCGGGCGTCACAGATACGCAGTATTTT.

The chain carries TRBV19 and TRBJ1-4; no definite D call. Trimming pared 6 bases from V and 8 bases from J, leaving 7 bases between. This CDR3 is built from 11 residues. Germline loops: CDR1 LNHDA, CDR2 SQIVND (reference sequence). The CDR3 loop is CASRTKEKLFF. The DNA for the CDR3 is TGTGCCAGTAGAACCAAGGAAAAACTGTTTTTT.

The rearrangement joins TRBV7-3 to TRBJ2-2; the D gene is possibly TRBD2 (5 bases). Germline V gives CDR1 SGHTA, CDR2 FQGTGA. CDR3 length equals 14 residues. Trimming left V 5 bases short and J 5 bases short, with 12 bases between. CDR3 in amino acids: CASSPSAGTGELFF. The CDR3 DNA reads as TGTGCCAGCAGCCCCTCGGCGGGTACCGGGGAGCTGTTTTTT.

The V gene is TRBV7-2, the J gene TRBJ1-1; 8 bases line up with TRBD1. Germline values: CDR1 SGHTA, CDR2 FQGNSA. The CDR3 is 16 amino acids. V shed 5 bases, J shed 6 bases, and the junction held 14 bases outside the gene matches. CDR3 nucleotides: TGTGCCAGCAGCGCGCGTAGGGGGGACAGGACGCCTGAAGCTTTCTTT. It translates to CASSARRGDRTPEAFF.

The chain recombines TRBV28 with TRBJ2-7, with D unresolved. V gave up 8 bases and J gave up 2 bases, with 13 bases separating them. The CDR3 runs to 13 residues. Germline V gene lookup returns CDR1 MDHEN and CDR2 SYDVKM. The CDR3 DNA sequence: TGTGCCAGCTTGCCCCTGGATACCTACGAGCAGTACTTC. This gives the protein CASLPLDTYEQYF.

The chain uses TRBV7-6 and TRBJ2-2; D remains ambiguous. V lost 1 base to trimming and J lost 0 bases, with 9 bases between them. CDR1 and CDR2 from the germline V gene are SGHVS and FNYEAQ. The CDR3 contains 16 residues. The CDR3 here is CASSLGWVANTGELFF. The CDR3, as DNA: TGTGCCAGCAGCTTAGGTTGGGTAGCGAACACCGGGGAGCTGTTTTTT.

The rearrangement uses TRBV7-2 and TRBJ2-1; D remains ambiguous. The V and J ends lost 5 bases and 8 bases respectively, with 16 bases between them. There are 14 residues in the CDR3. Germline V gives CDR1 SGHTA, CDR2 FQGNSA. CDR3 sequence reads: CASSPGPSEDEQFF. CDR3 bases: TGTGCCAGCAGCCCGGGCCCCAGTGAGGATGAGCAGTTCTTC.

The V call is TRBV9, the J call TRBJ1-6, with 10 bases identical to TRBD1. Per the germline V gene, CDR1 is SGDLS and CDR2 is YYNGEE. With 4 bases clipped from V and 8 bases from J, the junction kept 6 bases outside the gene matches. The CDR3 has 15 amino acids. The CDR3 coding sequence is TGTGCCAGCAGCCTAACCGGGACAGGGGATTCACCCCTCCACTTT. Translating gives CASSLTGTGDSPLHF.

V gene TRBV5-4 combines with J gene TRBJ2-5; 9 bases match TRBD2. The germline CDR1 and CDR2 sequences are SGHNT and YYREEE (reference sequence). This CDR3 has 15 residues. With 0 bases clipped from V and 5 bases from J, the junction kept 5 bases outside the gene matches. The CDR3 is CASSLVSGSTETQYF. CDR3 sequence (DNA): TGTGCCAGCAGCTTGGTTAGCGGGAGTACGGAGACCCAGTACTTC.

This clone has more than one count but fewer than ten. The rearrangement links TRBV5-4 to TRBJ2-1; D is undetermined. CDR3 length equals 15 residues. Deletions cut 7 bases from V and 1 base from J, with 15 bases between. Germline V lookup: CDR1 SGHNT, CDR2 YYREEE (reference sequence). CDR3 sequence reads: CASQQTGKSYNEQFF. For the CDR3, the DNA is TGTGCCAGCCAACAGACCGGAAAATCCTACAATGAGCAGTTCTTC.

The chain links TRBV9 to TRBJ1-3, with D uncertain. This CDR3 has 14 amino acids. V was pared by 0 bases and J by 6 bases, with 10 bases between. Germline loops: CDR1 SGDLS, CDR2 YYNGEE. The CDR3 nucleotides are TGTGCCAGCAGCGTAGAGGACGTTAAAAACACCATATATTTT. This encodes CASSVEDVKNTIYF.

This rearrangement joins TRBV7-3 to TRBJ2-2, with TRBD2 as a possible D gene (6 bases). CDR3 size: 15 residues. Germline CDR1 and CDR2: SGHTA and FQGTGA. The germline V and J ends were trimmed by 5 bases and 0 bases, with 10 bases remaining between them. CDR3 sequence reads: CASSKDYANTGELFF. DNA for the CDR3: TGTGCCAGCAGCAAGGACTACGCGAACACCGGGGAGCTGTTTTTT.

The genes are TRBV7-9 and TRBJ2-2, with TRBD2 as a possible D gene (6 bases). Germline CDR1 SEHNR, CDR2 FQNEAQ (reference sequence). The CDR3 runs 15 residues. V was cut by 1 base and J by 1 base, with 7 bases left in between. CDR3 protein: CASSLDGGNTGELFF. The CDR3 DNA reads as TGTGCCAGCAGCTTAGACGGGGGGAACACCGGGGAGCTGTTTTTT.

The chain joins TRBV6-1 to TRBJ1-1; possible D gene TRBD1, 5 bases. The CDR3 has 18 amino acids. The germline V gene has CDR1 MNHNS and CDR2 SASEGT. V was clipped by 4 bases and J by 0 bases, with 21 bases between them. CDR3 sequence: CASSVFRGVGQLNTEAFF. The CDR3 region has the DNA TGTGCCAGCAGTGTTTTTAGAGGGGTAGGACAATTGAACACTGAAGCTTTCTTT.

The chain combines TRBV27 with TRBJ1-2, with a possible D match to TRBD1 (5 bases). The V gene lost 4 bases and the J gene lost 9 bases, with 15 bases spanning the gap. Germline assignment: CDR1 MNHEY and CDR2 SMNVEV (reference sequence). This CDR3 region has 13 residues. The CDR3 is CASSSHNGASYTF. The CDR3 coding sequence is TGTGCCAGCAGTTCCCATAATGGGGCGAGCTACACCTTC.

This clone was observed a single time. The chain employs TRBV19 and TRBJ2-1; TRBD2 agrees at 12 bases. The CDR3 loop spans 15 amino acids. Trimming took 6 bases from V and 6 from J; bases not matched to a gene: 6. Germline lookup yields CDR1 LNHDA and CDR2 SQIVND (reference sequence). The DNA for the CDR3 is TGTGCCAGTAGCCCTAGACTAGCGGGAGCCAATGAGCAGTTCTTC. As protein: CASSPRLAGANEQFF.

CDR3 residues: CASSPSSGGYTF. In nucleotides, the CDR3 is TGTGCCAGCAGCCCATCCTCGGGCGGCTACACCTTC. The J gene is TRBJ1-2, the V gene TRBV11-3; D uncertain. V lost 5 bases to trimming and J lost 8 bases, with 12 bases between them. This CDR3 spans 12 amino acids. The germline V gene encodes CDR1 SGHNT and CDR2 YENEEA.